This T cell receptor (beta chain) derives from a study of shared clonotypes between healthy human individuals. At the level of the study: Used for every donor were three CD4 naive, three CD4 memory, two CD8 naive and one CD8 memory plate. Study outcomes and limitations: Some naive CD4 clonotypes, roughly 4.7%, turned up in common across a handful of donors.

Germline CDR1 reads SQVTM; CDR2 reads ANQGSEA. The CDR3 covers 12 residues. Trimming at V came to 7 bases and at J to 7 bases, leaving 5 bases not matched to a gene. Running of the assay took place at deep level. Repertoires were generated with immunoSEQ multiplex PCR, while TCRdb's copy carries only in-frame clones and drops some. This sample has hundreds of thousands of clones; approximately 96% occur once, and the top ten carry less than 0.12%. Naivety among CD8 cells was defined by CD45RO negativity and positive CCR7 selection, thereby excluding terminally differentiated effector memory CD45RA+ cells. The donors, healthy adults who were HIV-negative, had experienced no recent acute infections or vaccinations. Note on this clone: Antigen: not known.

The sequenced sample consisted of naive CD8+ T cells sorted from blood. The receptor was isolated from a woman aged 30 to 39 in good health. The chain recombines TRBV29-1 with TRBJ1-3; 9 nucleotides match TRBD1. CDR3 coding DNA: TGCAGCGCACGTGGGACAGGGAACACCATATATTTT. Translated: CSARGTGNTIYF.